A selection of T cell receptor beta chains follows, all from one sample in a study of OX40 agonist ivuxolimab in advanced cancers. Clones were read by immunoSEQ multiplex PCR, and TCRdb kept only the in-frame ones, dropping some. The data show about 5,900 clones, with roughly 86% seen just once and roughly an eighth held by the top ten. The source was CD4+ or CD8+ T cells sorted from blood, collected in a trial of the OX40 agonist ivuxolimab. The receptors shown here come from an adult with an advanced solid tumor such as melanoma, head and neck, liver or kidney cancer. CDR3s include the opening cysteine and the closing phenylalanine or tryptophan. D genes are given only for firm matches.

d_gene	v_gene	j_gene	CDR3nt	CDR3aa
-	TRBV7-9	TRBJ1-2	TGTGCCAGCAGCTTAGCATACCAAAACTATGGCTACACCTTC	CASSLAYQNYGYTF
-	TRBV27	TRBJ2-5	TGTGCCAGCAGTTTGACGGGACAAGGCCAAGAGACCCAGTACTTC	CASSLTGQGQETQYF
TRBD1	TRBV9	TRBJ1-1	TGTGCCAGCAGCGCGACAGGGGGTGGGACTGAAGCTTTCTTT	CASSATGGGTEAFF
-	TRBV27	TRBJ1-1	TGTGCCAGCAGTTTGGTGGGGCAAGAAGCTTTCTTT	CASSLVGQEAFF
TRBD2	TRBV13	TRBJ2-1	TGTGCCAGCAGCTTATTGCGGGAGTCCTACAATGAGCAGTTCTTC	CASSLLRESYNEQFF
TRBD2	TRBV4-1	TRBJ2-7	TGCGCCAGCAGCCCCGGACCCCAGCGGGAGAGCTCCTACGAGCAGTACTTC	CASSPGPQRESSYEQYF
-	TRBV9	TRBJ2-7	TGTGCCAGCAGCGTCACGGAATACGGCAGCTACGAGCAGTACTTC	CASSVTEYGSYEQYF
-	TRBV28	TRBJ2-5	TGTGCCAGCAGTTTACCTGGAGGGCAAGAGACCCAGTACTTC	CASSLPGGQETQYF
-	TRBV7-3	TRBJ2-7	TGTGCCAGCAGTCGGACTGACAGGCCCTACGAGCAGTACTTC	CASSRTDRPYEQYF
TRBD2	TRBV7-9	TRBJ2-1	TGTGCCAGCAGCTTAGCGCGGGCTAGCGGGAGGGCCCTTTCTAATGAGCAGTTCTTC	CASSLARASGRALSNEQFF
-	TRBV5-4	TRBJ2-7	TGTGCCAGCAGCTTTGGGGTTTACGAGCAGTACTTC	CASSFGVYEQYF
TRBD2	TRBV9	TRBJ2-3	TGTGCCAGCAGCGTAGATGCGGGGAGGGCCTCAGATACGCAGTATTTT	CASSVDAGRASDTQYF
TRBD1	TRBV6-1	TRBJ2-5	TGTGCCACCTGGACAGGGGAGGGGTACCAAGAGACCCAGTACTTC	CATWTGEGYQETQYF